This TCR beta chain was sequenced in a study of T cell responses to AZD1222 COVID-19 vaccine. Whole-study context: Second-dose intervals of approximately 4 or approximately 12 weeks were pooled. The study's findings and limits: Clonal diversity was possibly underestimated, and white British individuals and females predominated among donors. At baseline, just a handful of AZD1222 recipients tested seropositive. Repertoires were obtained only post-peak T cell response.

Here immunoSEQ multiplex PCR was the method, and the copy in TCRdb shows in-frame clones only, minus some. The sample has more than 85,000 clones; more than 75% are singletons. Germline CDR1 reads GTSNPN; CDR2 reads SVGIG (reference sequence). V lost 0 bases and J 4 bases, leaving 15 bases between the germline ends. This CDR3 has 15 residues. Points on this clone: Its antigen is undetermined.

The chain carries TRBV30 and TRBJ1-2; TRBD1 is a possible D gene (5 bases). Source: peripheral blood, taken on day 0 of AZD1222 vaccination. This receptor was obtained from an adult in good health. Here the CDR3 DNA reads TGTGCCTGGAGTGTTAGTAGGGGTGATAGCTATGGCTACACCTTC. Protein sequence: CAWSVSRGDSYGYTF.